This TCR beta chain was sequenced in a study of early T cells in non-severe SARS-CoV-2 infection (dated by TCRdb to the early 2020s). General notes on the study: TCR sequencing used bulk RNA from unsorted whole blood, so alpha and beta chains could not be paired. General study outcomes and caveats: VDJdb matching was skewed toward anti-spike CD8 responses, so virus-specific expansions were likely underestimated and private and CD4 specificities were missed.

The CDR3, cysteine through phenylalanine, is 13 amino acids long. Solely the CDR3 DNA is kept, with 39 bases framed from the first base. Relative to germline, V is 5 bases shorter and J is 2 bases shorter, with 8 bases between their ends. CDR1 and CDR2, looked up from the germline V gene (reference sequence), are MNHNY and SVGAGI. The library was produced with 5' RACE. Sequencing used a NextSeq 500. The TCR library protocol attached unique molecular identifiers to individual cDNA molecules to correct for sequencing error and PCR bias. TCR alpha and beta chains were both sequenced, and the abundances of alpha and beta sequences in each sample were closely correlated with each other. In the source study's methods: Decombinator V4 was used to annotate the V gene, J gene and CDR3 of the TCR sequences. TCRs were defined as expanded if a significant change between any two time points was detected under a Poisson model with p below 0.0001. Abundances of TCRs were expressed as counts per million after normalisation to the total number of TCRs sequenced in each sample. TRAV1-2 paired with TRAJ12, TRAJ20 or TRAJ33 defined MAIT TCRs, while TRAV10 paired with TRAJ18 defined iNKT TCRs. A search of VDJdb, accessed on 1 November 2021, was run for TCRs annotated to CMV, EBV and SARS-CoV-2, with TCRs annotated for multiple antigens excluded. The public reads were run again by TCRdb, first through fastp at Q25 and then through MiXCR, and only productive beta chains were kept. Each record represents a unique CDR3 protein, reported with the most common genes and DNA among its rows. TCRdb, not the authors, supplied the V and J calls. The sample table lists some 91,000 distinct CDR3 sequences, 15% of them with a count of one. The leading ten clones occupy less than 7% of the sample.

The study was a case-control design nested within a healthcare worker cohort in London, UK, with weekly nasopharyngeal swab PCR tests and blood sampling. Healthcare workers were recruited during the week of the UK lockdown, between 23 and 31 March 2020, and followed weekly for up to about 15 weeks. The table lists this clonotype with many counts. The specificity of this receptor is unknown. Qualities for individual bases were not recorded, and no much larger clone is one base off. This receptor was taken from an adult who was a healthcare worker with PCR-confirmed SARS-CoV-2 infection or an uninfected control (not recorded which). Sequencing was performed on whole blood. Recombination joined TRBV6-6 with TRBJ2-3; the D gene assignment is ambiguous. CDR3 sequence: CASSGRATDTQYF. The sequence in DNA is TGTGCCAGCAGTGGACGGGCCACAGATACGCAGTATTTT.